These 30 T cell receptor beta chains were all obtained from the same sample, sequenced in a study of shared clonotypes between healthy human individuals. Method: immunoSEQ multiplex PCR; TCRdb's copy keeps in-frame clones and lacks some. This table has some 300,000 clones, 73% appearing once. Sequences were obtained from memory CD4+ T cells sorted from blood. Subset meaning: CD45RA-negative fraction. The receptors stem from a man younger than 40 in good health.

The rearrangement links TRBV12-5 to TRBJ2-7; possible D gene TRBD1, 6 bases. V lost 5 bases to trimming and J lost 5 bases, with 16 bases between them. The CDR3 is 14 amino acids. From germline, CDR1 is LGHNT and CDR2 FRNRAP. The CDR3 is CASGGGMGFDEQYF. The CDR3 region has the DNA TGTGCTAGTGGTGGGGGCATGGGTTTCGACGAGCAGTACTTC.

The chain combines TRBV14 with TRBJ2-5; a weak D match, TRBD1 (5 bases). This CDR3 has 16 residues. V gave up 1 base and J gave up 5 bases, with 17 bases separating them. From germline, CDR1 is SGHDN and CDR2 FVKESK. The CDR3 protein is CASSQGLQAMGETQYF. CDR3 nucleotides: TGTGCCAGCAGCCAAGGTCTACAGGCCATGGGGGAGACCCAGTACTTC.

The rearrangement joins TRBV15 to TRBJ2-1; perhaps TRBD2 as D (5 bases). The CDR3 spans 15 residues. Germline V gene sequence: CDR1 LNHNV, CDR2 YYDKDF (reference sequence). V gave up 1 base and J gave up 0 bases, with 7 bases separating them. The CDR3 loop reads CATSRGGFSYNEQFF. The CDR3 nucleotides are TGTGCCACCAGCAGAGGAGGGTTCTCCTACAATGAGCAGTTCTTC. Looking up the rest from reference TRBV15 and TRBJ2-1 gives the full variable domain: DAMVIQNPRYQVTQFGKPVTLSCSQTLNHNVMYWYQQKSSQAPKLLFHYYDKDFNNEADTPDNFQSRRPNTSFCFLDIRSPGLGDTAMYLCATSRGGFSYNEQFFGPGTRLTVL.

Only one count was recorded for this clone. The chain joins TRBV6-1 to TRBJ2-6; D unresolved. CDR1 and CDR2 from the germline V gene are MNHNS and SASEGT. The ends were cut back, 7 bases at V and 6 bases at J, with 10 bases in the middle. The CDR3 spans 13 residues. CDR3: CASKLYTANVLTF. The CDR3 nucleotides read TGTGCCAGCAAGCTATATACGGCCAACGTCCTGACTTTC.

The chain uses TRBV19 and TRBJ2-5; 7 nucleotides align to TRBD2. With 1 base clipped from V and 5 bases from J, the junction kept 10 bases outside the gene matches. There are 16 residues in the CDR3. Germline CDR1 is LNHDA and CDR2 is SQIVND (reference sequence). This CDR3 is CASSIGGGSLGETQYF. In DNA form, the CDR3 reads TGTGCCAGTAGTATAGGTGGCGGGAGTTTAGGGGAGACCCAGTACTTC.

CDR3 region: CASTLVGTEAFF. CDR3 DNA: TGTGCCAGCACCTTGGTAGGCACTGAAGCTTTCTTT. The chain combines TRBV28 with TRBJ1-1; the D is unclear. The V and J ends lost 7 bases and 4 bases respectively, with 10 bases between them. The CDR3 contains 12 residues. Germline CDR1 MDHEN, CDR2 SYDVKM. The entire variable domain, with the rest obtained from reference TRBV28 and TRBJ1-1, is as follows: DVKVTQSSRYLVKRTGEKVFLECVQDMDHENMFWYRQDPGLGLRLIYFSYDVKMKEKGDIPEGYSVSREKKERFSLILESASTNQTSMYLCASTLVGTEAFFGQGTRLTVV.

CDR3 loop: CASSLTPLGGETQYF. The CDR3 DNA reads as TGCGCCAGCAGCTTGACCCCTCTAGGCGGAGAGACCCAGTACTTC. This chain joins TRBV5-1 and TRBJ2-5, with D unclear. The CDR3 contains 15 residues. The germline gives CDR1 SGHRS, CDR2 YFSETQ. V was trimmed by 1 base and J by 4 bases, leaving 14 bases between them.

With respect to this clone: Additional DNA sequences in this sample encode the identical CDR3. This chain joins TRBV5-6 and TRBJ2-7, with D unclear. The CDR3 spans 12 residues. Germline V gene data show CDR1 as SGHDT and CDR2 as YYEEEE. V was shortened by 3 bases and J by 4 bases, with 8 bases between the two germline ends. This chain's CDR3 is CASSSEPYEQYF. For the CDR3, the DNA is TGTGCCAGCAGCTCGGAGCCGTACGAGCAGTACTTC.

DNA for the CDR3: TGCAGCGTTGAGTTTCTCAGCCAAGAGACCCAGTACTTC. This gives the protein CSVEFLSQETQYF. The chain employs TRBV29-1 and TRBJ2-5; D not resolved. The CDR3 extends over 13 amino acids. Germline CDR1 SQVTM, CDR2 ANQGSEA. Trimming pared 3 bases from V and 1 base from J, leaving 9 bases between.

This rearrangement joins TRBV7-8 to TRBJ2-7, with TRBD2 matching 9 bases. The CDR3 is 14 residues long. J gave up 6 bases and V 3 bases, and 6 bases lay outside the gene matches. CDR1 and CDR2 from the germline V gene are SGHVS and FQNEAQ. The CDR3 sequence: CASSFNSGSFEQYF. The CDR3 DNA reads TGTGCCAGCAGCTTTAATAGCGGGAGTTTCGAGCAGTACTTC.

This chain links TRBV5-1 with TRBJ2-7, with 13 bases matching TRBD2. J was trimmed by 3 bases and V by 4 bases; bases with no gene match: 1. There are 14 residues in the CDR3. CDR1 and CDR2 (germline): SGHRS, YFSETQ. CDR3 DNA: TGCGCCAGCAGCAGGACTAGCGGGAGCTACGAGCAGTACTTC. Its protein is CASSRTSGSYEQYF. Full variable domain (outside the CDR3, taken from reference TRBV5-1 and TRBJ2-7): KAGVTQTPRYLIKTRGQQVTLSCSPISGHRSVSWYQQTPGQGLQFLFEYFSETQRNKGNFPGRFSGRQFSNSRSEMNVSTLELGDSALYLCASSRTSGSYEQYFGPGTRLTVT.

The V call is TRBV6-4, the J call TRBJ2-7, with 10 positions matching TRBD1. CDR1 and CDR2 from the germline V gene are MRHNA and SNTAGT. The J segment lost 2 bases and the V segment lost 5 bases, leaving 6 bases of the junction unmatched. This CDR3 has 15 amino acids. The DNA for the CDR3 is TGTGCCAGCAGTTTGGGACAGGGGAAGACCTACGAGCAGTACTTC. This gives the protein CASSLGQGKTYEQYF.

The V gene is TRBV5-4, the J gene TRBJ2-7; TRBD2 aligns across 9 bases. The ends lost 4 bases at V and 3 bases at J; junction bases unmatched: 11. CDR3 length equals 16 residues. CDR1 and CDR2 (germline): SGHNT, YYREEE (reference sequence). This CDR3 is CASSPKGGTSLYEQYF. For the CDR3, the DNA is TGTGCCAGCAGCCCGAAAGGGGGGACTAGCCTCTACGAGCAGTACTTC.

The V gene is TRBV2, the J gene TRBJ2-2, with a possible D match to TRBD1 (5 bases). This CDR3 is 17 amino acids long. V was cut by 5 bases and J by 3 bases, with 19 bases left in between. The germline V gene has CDR1 SNHLY and CDR2 FYNNEI. The CDR3: CASSRVRQPTYTGELFF. CDR3 in DNA: TGTGCCAGCAGTCGAGTAAGACAGCCGACTTACACCGGGGAGCTGTTTTTT.

Only one count was recorded for this clone. The genes are TRBV10-2 and TRBJ2-3, with D uncertain. Germline lookup yields CDR1 WSHSY and CDR2 SAAADI. V lost 7 bases and J lost 2, with 13 bases in between. The CDR3 covers 14 residues. This CDR3 is CASIGFPDTDTQYF. The CDR3 DNA reads as TGCGCCAGCATCGGCTTTCCCGACACAGATACGCAGTATTTT.

Written as DNA, the CDR3 is TGCGCCAGCAGCCACGGACTAGCGCCTACGCAGTTCTTC. Translation gives CASSHGLAPTQFF. This rearrangement joins TRBV4-3 to TRBJ2-1, with 9 nucleotides matching TRBD2. V lost 3 bases to trimming and J lost 12 bases; unmatched junction nucleotides: 6. Per the germline V gene, CDR1 is LGHNA and CDR2 is YSLEER. There are 13 residues in the CDR3.

This rearrangement joins TRBV14 to TRBJ1-2; D gene ambiguous. V dropped 5 bases and J dropped 6 bases, with 22 bases sitting between them. The germline V gene encodes CDR1 SGHDN and CDR2 FVKESK. CDR3 length equals 16 residues. CDR3 DNA sequence: TGTGCCAGCAGCTCAAGGGTAGTACCGCCTGGGCATGGCTACACCTTC. Its protein is CASSSRVVPPGHGYTF.

This clone occurred a few times. The V and J genes are TRBV5-1 and TRBJ2-3; D unclear. This CDR3 comprises 15 residues. Germline V gene lookup returns CDR1 SGHRS and CDR2 YFSETQ. Deletions cut 3 bases from V and 3 bases from J, with 14 bases between. CDR3 nucleotides: TGCGCCAGCAGCTCAATGTCGAAACCGACAGATACGCAGTATTTT. It yields the protein CASSSMSKPTDTQYF.

This clone was observed a handful of times. The rearrangement uses TRBV10-3 and TRBJ2-7; D is uncertain. The germline CDR1 and CDR2 sequences are ENHRY and SYGVKD. The V and J ends lost 0 bases and 3 bases respectively, with 9 bases between them. CDR3 length: 14 amino acids. CDR3: CAISESTAGYEQYF. The CDR3 nucleotides are TGTGCCATCAGTGAGTCGACTGCTGGCTACGAGCAGTACTTC.

This clone was observed a handful of times. This sequence joins TRBV28 and TRBJ1-4, with D possibly being TRBD1 (5 bases). The V and J ends lost 10 bases and 8 bases respectively, with 14 bases between them. This CDR3 is built from 12 residues. Looked up from germline, CDR1 is MDHEN and CDR2 is SYDVKM. The DNA for the CDR3 is TGTGCCACGTGGGGGTCTAGGGAAAAACTGTTTTTT. Encoded protein: CATWGSREKLFF.

This chain links TRBV18 with TRBJ1-5; D is ambiguous. V lost 3 bases and J lost 6, with 15 bases in between. Germline CDR1 KGHSH, CDR2 LQKENI. The CDR3 extends over 15 amino acids. The CDR3, as DNA: TGTGCCAGCTCACCTGGGTGGGTCGCAAGTCAGCCCCAGCATTTT. This encodes CASSPGWVASQPQHF.

This chain joins TRBV11-2 and TRBJ1-3; no clear D gene. With 2 bases removed from V and 8 bases from J, the gap between germline ends came to 7 bases. This CDR3 spans 12 amino acids. Germline loops: CDR1 SGHAT, CDR2 FQNNGV. CDR3: CASSLLAYTIYF. In DNA, the CDR3 is TGTGCCAGCAGCTTACTGGCGTACACCATATATTTT.

The chain is built from TRBV6-1 and TRBJ2-7; D ambiguous. Trimming pared 8 bases from V and 2 bases from J, leaving 13 bases between. Germline loops: CDR1 MNHNS, CDR2 SASEGT. The CDR3 contains 13 residues. CDR3 protein: CASLKRSTYEQYF. The DNA of the CDR3 is TGTGCCAGCCTAAAACGGAGCACCTACGAGCAGTACTTC.

The chain uses TRBV27 and TRBJ2-7; tentatively, D is TRBD2 (5 bases). The CDR3 contains 15 residues. Trimming shortened V by 1 base and J by 3 bases, and 13 bases separated the two germline ends. Germline V gene sequence: CDR1 MNHEY, CDR2 SMNVEV (reference sequence). The CDR3 nucleotides are TGTGCCAGCAGTTTATATCCACTAGGCTTCTACGAGCAGTACTTC. Translation: CASSLYPLGFYEQYF.

A single count supports this clone. The chain carries TRBV19 and TRBJ2-6, with 9 bases identical to TRBD1. From germline, CDR1 is LNHDA and CDR2 SQIVND (reference sequence). This CDR3 is 17 amino acids long. V trimming: 7 bases; J trimming: 2 bases; junction bases outside the gene matches: 9. In nucleotides, the CDR3 is TGTGCCAGTACCTCGGACAGGGGAAAGGCTGGGGCCAACGTCCTGACTTTC. Protein sequence: CASTSDRGKAGANVLTF.

The V and J genes are TRBV5-5 and TRBJ1-4, with TRBD1 matching 10 bases. V lost 0 bases, J lost 7 bases, and 3 bases stayed unmatched. Germline V gene lookup returns CDR1 SGHKS and CDR2 YYEKEE (reference sequence). The CDR3 is 15 residues long. CDR3 residues: CASSLGQGAGEKLFF. The CDR3 region has the DNA TGTGCCAGCAGCTTGGGACAGGGGGCTGGTGAAAAACTGTTTTTT.

The V call is TRBV4-1, the J call TRBJ1-6; D remains unclear. The V end was cut by 1 base, the J end by 10 bases, with 11 bases between. Germline loops: CDR1 MGHRA, CDR2 YSYEKL. This CDR3 region has 14 residues. CDR3 region: CASSQVSPESPLHF. The CDR3 DNA sequence: TGCGCCAGCAGCCAAGTTTCCCCAGAGTCACCCCTCCACTTT.

This chain joins TRBV10-3 and TRBJ2-5; D is undetermined. V was cut by 7 bases and J by 5 bases, with 14 bases left in between. CDR3 size: 13 residues. Germline assignment: CDR1 ENHRY and CDR2 SYGVKD. CDR3 sequence: CAINGELDETQYF. CDR3 sequence (DNA): TGTGCCATCAACGGAGAGCTCGACGAGACCCAGTACTTC.

This clone was observed a handful of times. The chain couples TRBV10-1 to TRBJ2-3; D may be TRBD1 or TRBD2 (6 bases each). The V end was cut by 4 bases, the J end by 1 base, with 9 bases between. The CDR3 covers 14 residues. Looked up from germline, CDR1 is WNHNN and CDR2 is SYGVQD (reference sequence). CDR3 sequence reads: CASSARGGTDTQYF. CDR3 nucleotides: TGCGCCAGCAGTGCTAGGGGGGGCACAGATACGCAGTATTTT.

The J gene is TRBJ2-1, the V gene TRBV18, with TRBD1 matching 9 bases. The CDR3 is made up of 15 amino acids. The germline V gene encodes CDR1 KGHSH and CDR2 LQKENI. V gave up 4 bases and J gave up 8 bases; unmatched junction bases: 9. CDR3 DNA: TGTGCCAGCTCACGGGGGACAGGGACCTGGGATGAGCAGTTCTTC. Translation gives CASSRGTGTWDEQFF.